What follows are 8 T cell receptor beta chains derived from one specimen sequenced in a study of shared clonotypes between healthy human individuals. Clones were sequenced by immunoSEQ multiplex PCR, and TCRdb holds only the in-frame ones, with some missing. The data contain about 640,000 clones, around 72% of them singletons. The sequencing sample was made of memory CD4+ T cells sorted from blood. Subset: CD45RA-negative fraction. The receptors shown here come from a woman between 25 and 40 years old in good health.

The gene calls are TRBV11-1 and TRBJ1-1; 9 bases line up with TRBD1. The CDR3 extends over 14 amino acids. The trim removed 5 bases at V and 11 bases at J, leaving 12 bases unmatched. Germline CDR1 reads SGHAT; CDR2 reads FQDESV (reference sequence). CDR3 sequence reads: CASSPGQGKPMAFF. CDR3 nucleotide sequence: TGTGCCAGCAGCCCGGGACAGGGTAAGCCTATGGCTTTCTTT.

The chain couples TRBV27 to TRBJ2-7; 8 nucleotides line up with TRBD1. J lost 1 base, V lost 8 bases, and 10 bases had no gene match. Germline CDR1 MNHEY, CDR2 SMNVEV (reference sequence). This CDR3 has 15 residues. CDR3 sequence reads: CASANWDRISYEQYF. The CDR3 coding sequence is TGTGCCAGCGCAAATTGGGACAGGATTTCCTACGAGCAGTACTTC.

The chain links TRBV30 to TRBJ1-4; D is perhaps TRBD1 (5 bases). Trimming left V 2 bases short and J 0 bases short, with 10 bases between. Germline V CDR1 and CDR2: GTSNPN, SVGIG (reference sequence). The CDR3 runs 15 residues. The CDR3 protein is CAWSRGEATNEKLFF. CDR3 in DNA: TGTGCCTGGAGTCGGGGGGAAGCAACTAATGAAAAACTGTTTTTT.

The chain employs TRBV10-3 and TRBJ2-5, with no clear D. This CDR3 comprises 12 residues. Germline CDR1 and CDR2: ENHRY and SYGVKD. Between the trimmed V and J ends, which lost 8 bases and 0 bases, there was a span of 7 bases. CDR3 nucleotide sequence: TGTGCCATCGGAGACAACCAAGAGACCCAGTACTTC. It is translated as CAIGDNQETQYF.

Of note for this clone: A much larger clone is a single base away; this may be a read error. Other nucleotide sequences in the sample specify the same CDR3. V usage is TRBV18 and J usage is TRBJ2-2; D gene unclear. This CDR3 spans 12 amino acids. The germline V gene has CDR1 KGHSH and CDR2 LQKENI. V was clipped by 1 base and J by 5 bases, with 2 bases between them. Written as DNA, the CDR3 is TGTGCCAGCTCACCACTTACCGGGGAGCTGTTTTTT. Protein: CASSPLTGELFF. Looking up the rest from reference TRBV18 and TRBJ2-2 gives the full variable domain: NAGVMQNPRHLVRRRGQEARLRCSPMKGHSHVYWYRQLPEEGLKFMVYLQKENIIDESGMPKERFSAEFPKEGPSILRIQQVVRGDSAAYFCASSPLTGELFFGEGSRLTVL.

The chain carries TRBV7-2 and TRBJ2-3; no firm D call. Trimming took off 4 bases at V and 4 bases at J, with 9 bases between the two ends. CDR3 length equals 13 residues. Germline CDR1 reads SGHTA; CDR2 reads FQGNSA. CDR3 in DNA: TGTGCCAGCAGCTATTTAGCCGCAGATACGCAGTATTTT. Its translation: CASSYLAADTQYF.

The J gene is TRBJ1-1, the V gene TRBV4-1; the D gene is possibly TRBD1 (6 bases). Per germline, CDR1 MGHRA and CDR2 YSYEKL. The ends were cut back, 1 base at V and 6 bases at J, with 21 bases in the middle. This CDR3 comprises 17 residues. The CDR3: CASSQVGTGNKGAEAFF. CDR3 DNA: TGCGCCAGCAGCCAAGTAGGGACCGGAAATAAGGGGGCTGAAGCTTTCTTT.

The chain couples TRBV28 to TRBJ2-5; no clear D gene. The assigned J gene may be wrong: the sequence end matches TRBJ2-7 better. The V gene's germline CDR1 is MDHEN and CDR2 SYDVKM. The CDR3 length is 15 residues. In nucleotides, the CDR3 is TGTGCCAGCAGTTTGACAACTTTGGCCTCCTACGAGCAGTACTTC. Translation: CASSLTTLASYEQYF.